Detailed here is one TCR beta chain. This clonotype occurred a few times. What this receptor recognizes is not known. There are no base qualities to consult, and no much larger clone falls within one base. CDR1 and CDR2 were assigned from the germline V gene (reference sequence) as GTSNPN and SVGIG. V is pared back by 2 bases and J by 6 bases, with 11 bases lying between the germline termini. Measured from the cysteine to the phenylalanine, the CDR3 is 13 residues long. Left in the record is the CDR3 DNA by itself, 39 bases read in frame from the first base. A patient counted as having stable Graves' hyperthyroidism if no progression to ophthalmopathy occurred over 18 months of follow-up. Hyperthyroidism patients were newly diagnosed, with disease duration under 2 months, and aged 18 to 65 years. Exclusion was applied to patients with uncontrolled infections, other autoimmune diseases, pregnancy or lactation. Diagnoses relied on clinical symptoms, serum thyroxine and TRAb, thyroid ultrasound and orbital computed tomography. PBMCs were separated from roughly 9.6 ml of fresh peripheral blood using Ficoll-Paque density gradient centrifugation. Total RNA was extracted using Trizol reagent, and RNA quality was assessed on an Agilent 2100 Bioanalyzer.

The TCR beta CDR3 regions were amplified from the RNA transcripts. The first round of RT-PCR for the TCR CDR3 was performed with the HTBI primer set and the Qiagen OneStep RT-PCR kit. Libraries were constructed in a second round of multiplex PCR, after which size selection and purification were performed. Libraries were sequenced paired-end with 100 bp reads on an Illumina HiSeq2000. The authors processed their data as follows. Raw data were processed with SOAPnuke, discarding reads with adapters, uncalled bases, mean Phred below 15, or no exact constant-primer or identifier match. COPE v1.2.5 was used to merge high-quality paired reads, and clonotypes were defined as unique nucleotide sequences. Clonotypes were aligned to IMGT TRBV, TRBD and TRBJ reference segments using MiTCR v1.1. The analysis was restricted to V-J combinations with a frequency above 0.0001, which together covered over 99% of the repertoires. A TCS score was defined as the ratio between F50 (clonal expansion) and ExV (chaos), using BLOSUM62-based TCRdist between CDR3 peptides within each V-J. Welch's t-statistics and random forest reduced 500 to 550 V-J features to about 13, which were used in a naive Bayes classifier (R e1071). TCRdb trimmed public reads at Q25 via fastp, called clones via MiXCR and kept in-frame beta chains. CDR3 protein sequences are deduplicated, and each keeps its most common genes and DNA. The V and J calls follow TCRdb's processing rather than the paper's. The sample yields roughly 740,000 distinct CDR3 sequences; approximately 16% were counted once. The ten top clones hold roughly 8% of the sample.

This specimen comes from a study of T cells in Graves' hyperthyroidism and ophthalmopathy (dated by TCRdb to between 2017 and 2020). About the investigation overall: Peripheral blood was sampled at the time of initial diagnosis, prior to any treatment. Prospective prediction of ophthalmopathy was tested in an independent validation cohort consisting of roughly 20 hyperthyroidism patients and more than 15 patients who later progressed to ophthalmopathy. A discovery cohort of 95 to 100 patients, roughly 45 with Graves' ophthalmopathy and under 60 with stable Graves' hyperthyroidism, was used to find distinguishing TCR V-J signatures. Once sampling was done, hyperthyroidism patients were given methimazole at a starting dose of 30 mg daily, whereas ophthalmopathy patients were given high-dose intravenous methylprednisolone. The study also compared thyroid tissue and blood T-cell repertoires from five or six Graves' hyperthyroidism patients. For training and testing, the 110 or so patients in the discovery cohort were randomly divided in a 7:3 ratio. TCR Vbeta CDR3 sequencing of roughly 140 peripheral blood samples (approximately 44 ophthalmopathy, some 75 hyperthyroidism and around 17 progressor patients) is reported in the paper. Overall study results and their limits: In validation, the model predicted progression to ophthalmopathy with around 71% sensitivity and about 72% specificity, a median of around 6.6 months before onset. A model built on a 13 V-J signature distinguished ophthalmopathy from stable hyperthyroidism, reaching 87.88% sensitivity and 81.08% specificity in cross-validation and 80%/75% in testing. Most expanded thyroid clonotypes (frequency above 0.001) were also detected in blood, a finding suggesting that blood repertoires may reflect thyroid immune responses. Sample size was not statistically predetermined, and blinding of investigators to group allocation was not performed.

Source material: blood. Recombination connected TRBV30 to TRBJ1-5; TRBD1 could be the D gene, as 5 bases match. The source of this sequence is a man between 18 and 29 years old with Graves' hyperthyroidism. The nucleotide sequence reads as follows: TGTGCCTGGAGTTCCCAGGGTGCTCAGCCCCAGCATTTT. This is translated as CAWSSQGAQPQHF. The full variable domain, with segments outside the CDR3 supplied by the reference TRBV30 and TRBJ1-5 proteins, appears as SQTIHQWPATLVQPVGSPLSLECTVEGTSNPNLYWYRQAAGRGLQLLFYSVGIGQISSEVPQNLSASRPQDRQFILSSKKLLLSDSGFYLCAWSSQGAQPQHFGDGTRLSIL.